The 21 T cell receptor beta chains below were found in one sample sequenced in a study of blood T cell repertoires in COVID-19. Profiled with immunoSEQ multiplex PCR; TCRdb holds only in-frame clones, not every one. The sample has a few hundred thousand clones, 80% to 95% seen once. Sample: peripheral blood. The receptors shown here come from a young adult with COVID-19, enrolled during active disease.

The rearrangement uses TRBV5-5 and TRBJ1-3, with TRBD1 matching over 9 bases. From germline, CDR1 is SGHKS and CDR2 YYEKEE (reference sequence). The CDR3 is 16 residues long. Trimming removed 4 bases from V and 0 bases from J; junction bases left unmatched: 5. DNA for the CDR3: TGTGCCAGCAGCCCGGGACAGGGAAGCTCTGGAAACACCATATATTTT. This sequence encodes CASSPGQGSSGNTIYF.

V is TRBV4-1 and J is TRBJ2-3; D not resolved. CDR1 is MGHRA, CDR2 YSYEKL, per germline. V was cut by 1 base and J by 6 bases, with 11 bases left in between. This CDR3 has 14 residues. The CDR3 here is CASSQAPRSDTQYF. CDR3 coding DNA: TGCGCCAGCAGCCAAGCTCCCCGGTCGGATACGCAGTATTTT.

The V call is TRBV5-4, the J call TRBJ2-2; 7 bases map to TRBD1. CDR1 is SGHNT and CDR2 is YYREEE in the germline V gene (reference sequence). CDR3 size: 16 residues. V gave up 7 bases and J gave up 5 bases; unmatched junction bases: 14. As DNA, the CDR3 is TGTGCCAGCCGACAGACCAGTTTGACAGGGACCGGGGAGCTGTTTTTT. Residues: CASRQTSLTGTGELFF.

The chain carries TRBV27 and TRBJ1-5, with 7 bases fitting TRBD1. Germline loops: CDR1 MNHEY, CDR2 SMNVEV (reference sequence). The junction had 10 bases not matched to a gene; V was cut back by 5 bases and J by 6 bases. CDR3 length equals 15 residues. The CDR3 region is CASSPQPTGPQPQHF. The CDR3 DNA follows: TGTGCCAGCAGTCCGCAACCGACAGGGCCTCAGCCCCAGCATTTT.

The gene calls are TRBV5-1 and TRBJ1-1; no reliable D call. Per the germline V gene, CDR1 is SGHRS and CDR2 is YFSETQ. The CDR3 consists of 15 residues. Trimming cost V 1 base and J 6 bases, with 16 bases left between them. CDR3 loop: CASSLNNPGNAEAFF. The CDR3, as DNA: TGCGCCAGCAGCTTGAATAATCCGGGAAACGCTGAAGCTTTCTTT.

J is TRBJ2-1 and V is TRBV4-2; weak D call: TRBD2 (5 bases). Germline V gene sequence: CDR1 LGHNA, CDR2 YNFKEQ. The CDR3 is 13 amino acids. Trimming removed 3 bases from V and 9 bases from J, with 12 bases in between. The CDR3 loop is CASSQATSSEQFF. The CDR3 coding sequence is TGTGCCAGCAGCCAGGCAACTAGTTCTGAGCAGTTCTTC.

This clone has a handful of counts. The gene calls are TRBV6-6 and TRBJ1-2; perhaps TRBD1 as D (6 bases). Germline V lookup: CDR1 MNHNY, CDR2 SVGAGI (reference sequence). The CDR3 covers 13 residues. Trimming took 7 bases from V and 6 from J, leaving 15 bases between them. The CDR3 protein is CASTKGQKDGYTF. Written as DNA, the CDR3 is TGTGCCAGCACCAAAGGACAGAAAGATGGCTACACCTTC.

The chain has TRBV29-1 and TRBJ1-1; 8 bases are a match to TRBD1. V lost 7 bases and J lost 4; bases outside the gene matches: 5. The CDR3 covers 12 residues. Germline lookup yields CDR1 SQVTM and CDR2 ANQGSEA. The CDR3 sequence: CSGTRGLTEAFF. The CDR3, as DNA: TGCAGCGGGACCAGGGGGCTCACTGAAGCTTTCTTT. Using reference TRBV29-1 and TRBJ1-1 for the parts outside the CDR3, the full variable domain is SAVISQKPSRDICQRGTSLTIQCQVDSQVTMMFWYRQQPGQSLTLIATANQGSEATYESGFVIDKFPISRPNLTFSTLTVSNMSPEDSSIYLCSGTRGLTEAFFGQGTRLTVV.

This clone appeared a single time. The CDR3 DNA reads as TGTGCCAGCTCACCCGTCCCCCCGGACTCGGCTAATGAAAAACTGTTTTTT. This codes for CASSPVPPDSANEKLFF. The chain employs TRBV18 and TRBJ1-4; D uncertain. This CDR3 comprises 17 residues. The V and J ends lost 3 bases and 3 bases respectively, with 17 bases between them. Germline CDR1 and CDR2: KGHSH and LQKENI. Combining the CDR3 with reference TRBV18 and TRBJ1-4 gives the whole variable domain NAGVMQNPRHLVRRRGQEARLRCSPMKGHSHVYWYRQLPEEGLKFMVYLQKENIIDESGMPKERFSAEFPKEGPSILRIQQVVRGDSAAYFCASSPVPPDSANEKLFFGSGTQLSVL.

V usage is TRBV28 and J usage is TRBJ1-5, with a possible D match to TRBD1 (5 bases). The CDR3 contains 15 residues. The V gene lost 9 bases and the J gene lost 6 bases, with 21 bases spanning the gap. The germline CDR1 and CDR2 sequences are MDHEN and SYDVKM. CDR3 loop: CASVMGTLGVQPQHF. The CDR3 DNA reads TGTGCCAGTGTAATGGGGACTTTGGGTGTTCAGCCCCAGCATTTT.

The V and J genes are TRBV30 and TRBJ1-2; 9 bases match TRBD1. Per the germline V gene, CDR1 is GTSNPN and CDR2 is SVGIG (reference sequence). CDR3 length: 16 amino acids. The ends lost 0 bases at V and 3 bases at J; junction bases unmatched: 8. The CDR3 DNA follows: TGTGCCTGGAGTGTACGGGGGACAGGGAATGACTATGGCTACACCTTC. Its protein is CAWSVRGTGNDYGYTF.

The chain recombines TRBV6-5 with TRBJ2-7; 7 bases match TRBD1. J lost 2 bases, V lost 0 bases, and 4 bases had no gene match. Germline CDR1 and CDR2: MNHEY and SVGAGI. The CDR3 length is 15 residues. CDR3 residues: CASSYSRQGAYEQYF. CDR3 coding DNA: TGTGCCAGCAGTTACTCTCGACAGGGAGCCTACGAGCAGTACTTC.

This clone occurred a few times. The J gene is TRBJ1-2, the V gene TRBV7-2, with D possibly matching TRBD1 (5 bases). Germline V lookup: CDR1 SGHTA, CDR2 FQGNSA. CDR3 length: 14 amino acids. The germline V and J ends were trimmed by 5 bases and 8 bases, with 18 bases remaining between them. The CDR3 sequence is CASSLQGVGEGYTF. Here the CDR3 DNA reads TGTGCCAGCAGCCTACAAGGGGTAGGTGAGGGCTACACCTTC. Full variable domain (remainder filled in from reference TRBV7-2 and TRBJ1-2): GAGVSQSPSNKVTEKGKDVELRCDPISGHTALYWYRQSLGQGLEFLIYFQGNSAPDKSGLPSDRFSAERTGGSVSTLTIQRTQQEDSAVYLCASSLQGVGEGYTFGSGTRLTVV.

This chain connects TRBV5-1 to TRBJ1-1; tentatively, D is TRBD1 (6 bases). The germline gives CDR1 SGHRS, CDR2 YFSETQ. This CDR3 contains 14 residues. Trimming stripped 3 bases from V and 5 bases from J, with 14 bases between. CDR3 loop: CASSSAGAGTEAFF. In DNA form, the CDR3 reads TGCGCCAGCAGCTCTGCGGGGGCTGGGACTGAAGCTTTCTTT.

This chain joins TRBV5-4 and TRBJ2-7; D gene uncertain. This CDR3 has 12 amino acids. Germline loops: CDR1 SGHNT, CDR2 YYREEE (reference sequence). V lost 2 bases and J 2 bases, leaving 5 bases between the germline ends. The CDR3 protein is CASSFDTYEQYF. The CDR3 DNA follows: TGTGCCAGCAGCTTCGACACCTACGAGCAGTACTTC.

The CDR3 reads CASSIQGASGANVLTF. CDR3 coding DNA: TGTGCCAGCAGCATACAGGGGGCGTCTGGGGCCAACGTCCTGACTTTC. V is TRBV7-2 and J is TRBJ2-6; TRBD1 matches 9 bases. Germline V gene sequence: CDR1 SGHTA, CDR2 FQGNSA. The J segment lost 1 base and the V segment lost 5 bases, leaving 3 bases of the junction unmatched. This CDR3 spans 16 amino acids.

The V and J genes are TRBV7-9 and TRBJ2-1; TRBD1 aligns across 8 bases. The CDR3 totals 16 residues. Trimming cost V 5 bases and J 4 bases; bases outside gene matches: 10. Germline assignment: CDR1 SEHNR and CDR2 FQNEAQ (reference sequence). The CDR3 bases are TGTGCCAGCAGCAAAAAGACAGGGGTCGCATACAATGAGCAGTTCTTC. This translates into CASSKKTGVAYNEQFF.

The chain is built from TRBV18 and TRBJ2-3; maybe TRBD1 (6 bases). Trimming took 6 bases from V and 0 from J, leaving 10 bases between them. Germline CDR1 and CDR2: KGHSH and LQKENI. This CDR3 region has 14 residues. The CDR3 coding sequence is TGTGCCAGCTCCCAAGGACAGAGCACAGATACGCAGTATTTT. Translating it yields CASSQGQSTDTQYF.

This chain joins TRBV7-9 and TRBJ1-1, with 8 bases fitting TRBD1. The V segment lost 1 base and the J segment 4 bases; nucleotides outside the gene matches: 5. Germline CDR1 reads SEHNR; CDR2 reads FQNEAQ (reference sequence). The CDR3 length is 15 residues. The CDR3 nucleotides read TGTGCCAGCAGCTTAGTCTCGGACAGGGTCACTGAAGCTTTCTTT. This sequence encodes CASSLVSDRVTEAFF.

The rearrangement joins TRBV12-3 or TRBV12-4 to TRBJ2-5; TRBD2 is a possible D gene (5 bases). With 3 bases removed from V and 7 bases from J, the gap between germline ends came to 12 bases. The CDR3 totals 13 residues. CDR3 nucleotides: TGTGCCAGCAGTTTTGCCCTAGCAGGGACCCAGTACTTC. It codes for CASSFALAGTQYF.

This clone showed up just once. The chain is built from TRBV11-2 and TRBJ2-5; 11 bases are a match to TRBD2. V shed 6 bases and J 4 bases; nucleotides not matched to a gene: 10. This CDR3 is 16 amino acids long. Germline V gene data show CDR1 as SGHAT and CDR2 as FQNNGV. The CDR3 loop reads CASSPLAGGGGETQYF. CDR3 DNA sequence: TGTGCCAGCAGTCCTTTAGCGGGAGGGGGAGGAGAGACCCAGTACTTC.